This TCR beta chain was profiled in a study of shared clonotypes between healthy human individuals. Assay used: immunoSEQ multiplex PCR; TCRdb lists only in-frame clones, some missing. The sample carries 760,000 or so clones, roughly 96% recorded once. For this clone: Its specificity is not known.

Study outcomes and limitations: Investigators collected only blood, and repertoires in tissues likely differ.

Positive CCR7 selection of CD45RO-negative cells yielded the naive CD8 cells, and terminally differentiated effector memory CD45RA+ cells were excluded. Between the trimmed V and J ends, which lost 3 bases and 7 bases, there was a span of 19 bases. Germline loops: CDR1 MNHEY, CDR2 SMNVEV (reference sequence). The length of the CDR3 is 15 residues. The source of this sequence is a man aged 25 to 40 in good health. The sample consisted of naive CD8+ T cells sorted from blood. J is TRBJ2-7 and V is TRBV27; TRBD1 is a possible D gene (5 bases). CDR3 region: CASSFIAGPPREQYF. For the CDR3, the DNA is TGTGCCAGCAGTTTTATCGCAGGGCCGCCCAGGGAGCAGTACTTC.